These 18 T cell receptor beta chains share one sample of origin, sequenced in a study of monozygotic twins with inflammatory bowel disease. TCRdb reworked the 5' RACE reads into one entry per CDR3 protein, no DNA. The sample table sets out 300,000 to 350,000 distinct CDR3 sequences. Sequenced input: blood. Receptor source: a human donor with ulcerative colitis or Crohn's disease, or a healthy co-twin of an affected twin (not recorded which).

V usage is TRBV29-1 and J usage is TRBJ2-1; TCRdb lists TRBD2, though no DNA is available to test this call. The CDR3 length is 16 residues. The germline V gene has CDR1 SQVTM and CDR2 ANQGSEA. The CDR3 region is CSVGLAGLLGDNEQFF.

The chain carries TRBV20-1 and TRBJ2-7. This CDR3 is 12 amino acids long. Looked up from germline, CDR1 is DFQATT and CDR2 is SNEGSKA (reference sequence). The CDR3 here is CSAPRVGYEQYF.

The chain is built from TRBV7-2 and TRBJ1-5. CDR1 and CDR2 (germline): SGHTA, FQGNSA. The CDR3 is made up of 15 amino acids. The CDR3 sequence is CASSLGLTNHQPQHF.

This chain joins TRBV29-1 and TRBJ2-7; lacking DNA, the TRBD1 call made by TCRdb goes unchecked. The CDR3 spans 13 residues. Germline values: CDR1 SQVTM, CDR2 ANQGSEA. CDR3 loop: CSVDWTGGNEQYF.

V is TRBV10-3 and J is TRBJ2-7. This CDR3 comprises 18 residues. Germline values: CDR1 ENHRY, CDR2 SYGVKD. The CDR3 loop reads CAISERYSSAGFSYEQYF.

V is TRBV20-1 and J is TRBJ1-5; TCRdb's D call, TRBD1, is unchecked because there is no DNA. The CDR3 spans 15 residues. Germline-derived CDR1 and CDR2 are DFQATT and SNEGSKA (reference sequence). CDR3: CSASVDRGNSQPQHF.

The chain links TRBV5-6 to TRBJ1-2; absent DNA, TCRdb's TRBD1 call cannot be checked. The CDR3 length is 15 residues. The germline V gene encodes CDR1 SGHDT and CDR2 YYEEEE. The CDR3 reads CASSYTGKTGYGYTF.

The chain uses TRBV24-1 and TRBJ1-5; TCRdb proposes TRBD1, but this gene call is untestable without DNA. Germline assignment: CDR1 KGHDR and CDR2 SFDVKD. The CDR3 totals 13 residues. The CDR3 sequence is CATGAGAFQPQHF.

The chain uses TRBV5-1 and TRBJ2-7; TCRdb picks TRBD2, but there is no DNA to check that call. CDR3 length: 15 residues. Germline V CDR1 and CDR2: SGHRS, YFSETQ. CDR3 sequence reads: CASSIELAGTYEQYF.

The chain combines TRBV12-3 or TRBV12-4 with TRBJ1-1. The CDR3 is 12 amino acids. The CDR3 region is CASSLGRPEAFF.

The chain links TRBV20-1 to TRBJ2-7; TCRdb's D gene call, TRBD2, goes unchecked for lack of DNA. The germline V gene has CDR1 DFQATT and CDR2 SNEGSKA (reference sequence). The CDR3 has 14 residues. The CDR3 here is CSAGEASRNYEQYF.

The chain carries TRBV5-6 and TRBJ2-5; as DNA is missing, the TRBD2 call by TCRdb cannot be tested. The CDR3 is 17 amino acids. The germline CDR1 and CDR2 sequences are SGHDT and YYEEEE. The CDR3 sequence: CASSFLASGPRGETQYF.

The V and J genes are TRBV7-2 and TRBJ1-1. Per germline, CDR1 SGHTA and CDR2 FQGNSA. This CDR3 is 11 amino acids long. The CDR3 sequence is CASSSRTEAFF.

The chain has TRBV7-9 and TRBJ1-1; with no DNA, the TCRdb D assignment of TRBD1 cannot be verified. The CDR3 loop spans 15 amino acids. Per the germline V gene, CDR1 is SEHNR and CDR2 is FQNEAQ (reference sequence). The CDR3 protein is CASSPDRAMNTEAFF.

The CDR3 is CASRPGGHQETQYF. The rearrangement links TRBV11-2 to TRBJ2-5; as DNA is missing, the TRBD1 call by TCRdb cannot be tested. The CDR3 extends over 14 amino acids. Per the germline V gene, CDR1 is SGHAT and CDR2 is FQNNGV.

The rearrangement uses TRBV12-3 or TRBV12-4 and TRBJ2-6. This CDR3 contains 16 residues. The CDR3 sequence is CASSLEQGSGANVLTF.

The genes are TRBV6-1 and TRBJ2-5; the D call from TCRdb, TRBD1, cannot be confirmed without DNA. This CDR3 contains 14 residues. Germline V gene lookup returns CDR1 MNHNS and CDR2 SASEGT. This chain's CDR3 is CASSRQGVGETQYF.

The chain employs TRBV27 and TRBJ1-2; checking the TCRdb D call of TRBD1 is not possible without DNA. Per the germline V gene, CDR1 is MNHEY and CDR2 is SMNVEV (reference sequence). The CDR3 has 13 residues. CDR3 protein: CASSPDRGRSYTF.